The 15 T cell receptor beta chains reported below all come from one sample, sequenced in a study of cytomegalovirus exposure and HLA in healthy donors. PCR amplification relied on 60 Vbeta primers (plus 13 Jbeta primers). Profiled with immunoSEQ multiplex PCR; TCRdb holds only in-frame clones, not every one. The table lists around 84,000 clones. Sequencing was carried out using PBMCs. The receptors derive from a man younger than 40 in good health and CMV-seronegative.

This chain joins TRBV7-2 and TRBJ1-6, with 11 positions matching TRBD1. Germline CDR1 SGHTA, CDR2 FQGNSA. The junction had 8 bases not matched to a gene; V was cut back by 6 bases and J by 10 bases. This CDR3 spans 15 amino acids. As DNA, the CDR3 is TGTGCCAGCAGAAAAGCCCGGACAGGGGGCTCACCCCTCCACTTT. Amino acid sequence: CASRKARTGGSPLHF.

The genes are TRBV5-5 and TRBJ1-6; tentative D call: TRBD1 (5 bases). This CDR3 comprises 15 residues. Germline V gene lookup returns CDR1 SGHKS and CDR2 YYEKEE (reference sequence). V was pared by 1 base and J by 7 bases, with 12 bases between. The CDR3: CASSLSGIRNSPLHF. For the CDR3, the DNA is TGTGCCAGCAGCTTGTCAGGGATAAGGAATTCACCCCTCCACTTT.

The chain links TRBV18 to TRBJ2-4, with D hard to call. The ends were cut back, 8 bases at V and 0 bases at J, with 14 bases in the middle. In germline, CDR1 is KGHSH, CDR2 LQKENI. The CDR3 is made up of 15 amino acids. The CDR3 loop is CASLPGSLAKNIQYF. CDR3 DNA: TGTGCCAGCCTACCAGGCAGTCTAGCCAAAAACATTCAGTACTTC.

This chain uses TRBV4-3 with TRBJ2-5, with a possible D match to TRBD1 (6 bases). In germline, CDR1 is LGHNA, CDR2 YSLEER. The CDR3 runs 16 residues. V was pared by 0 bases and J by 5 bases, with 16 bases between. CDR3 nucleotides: TGCGCCAGCAGCCAAGATCTTAGGGGACAAGGGGAGACCCAGTACTTC. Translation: CASSQDLRGQGETQYF.

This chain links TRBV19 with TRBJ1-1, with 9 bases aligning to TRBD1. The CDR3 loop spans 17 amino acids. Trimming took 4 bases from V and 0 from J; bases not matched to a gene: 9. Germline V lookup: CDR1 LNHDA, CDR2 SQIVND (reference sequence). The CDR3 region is CASSNTGGGFMNTEAFF. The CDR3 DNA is TGTGCCAGTAGTAACACAGGGGGCGGCTTTATGAACACTGAAGCTTTCTTT.

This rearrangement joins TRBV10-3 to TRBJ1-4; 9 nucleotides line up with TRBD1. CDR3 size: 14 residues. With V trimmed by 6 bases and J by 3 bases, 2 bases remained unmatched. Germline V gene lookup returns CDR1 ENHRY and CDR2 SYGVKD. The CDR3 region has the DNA TGTGCCATCAGCGACAGGGGGGCTAATGAAAAACTGTTTTTT. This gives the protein CAISDRGANEKLFF.

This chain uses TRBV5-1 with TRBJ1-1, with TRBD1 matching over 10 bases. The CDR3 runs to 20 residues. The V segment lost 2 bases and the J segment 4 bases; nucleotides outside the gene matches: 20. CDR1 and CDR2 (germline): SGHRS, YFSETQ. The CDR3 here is CASSFDRGLEGYGSGTEAFF. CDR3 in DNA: TGCGCCAGCAGCTTTGACAGGGGGCTTGAGGGCTATGGATCGGGCACTGAAGCTTTCTTT.

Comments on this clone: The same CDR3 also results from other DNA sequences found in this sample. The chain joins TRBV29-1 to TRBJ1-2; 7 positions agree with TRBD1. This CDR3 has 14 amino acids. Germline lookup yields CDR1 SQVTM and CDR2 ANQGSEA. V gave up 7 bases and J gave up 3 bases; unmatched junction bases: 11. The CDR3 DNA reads TGCAGCGCTGTACAAGGGGGCTTGGACTATGGCTACACCTTC. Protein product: CSAVQGGLDYGYTF. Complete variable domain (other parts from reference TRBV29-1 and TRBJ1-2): SAVISQKPSRDICQRGTSLTIQCQVDSQVTMMFWYRQQPGQSLTLIATANQGSEATYESGFVIDKFPISRPNLTFSTLTVSNMSPEDSSIYLCSAVQGGLDYGYTFGSGTRLTVV.

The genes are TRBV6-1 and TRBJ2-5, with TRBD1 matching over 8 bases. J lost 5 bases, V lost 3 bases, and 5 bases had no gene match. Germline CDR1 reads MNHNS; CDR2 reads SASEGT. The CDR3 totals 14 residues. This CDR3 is CASSDGRGRETQYF. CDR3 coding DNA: TGTGCCAGCAGTGACGGCAGGGGGCGGGAGACCCAGTACTTC.

CDR3 amino acids: CAIGRDRENTEAFF. Written as DNA, the CDR3 is TGTGCCATCGGCCGGGACAGGGAGAACACTGAAGCTTTCTTT. The chain has TRBV10-3 and TRBJ1-1; 9 bases fit TRBD1. This CDR3 is built from 14 residues. J was trimmed by 1 base and V by 8 bases; bases with no gene match: 5. CDR1 is ENHRY and CDR2 is SYGVKD in the germline V gene.

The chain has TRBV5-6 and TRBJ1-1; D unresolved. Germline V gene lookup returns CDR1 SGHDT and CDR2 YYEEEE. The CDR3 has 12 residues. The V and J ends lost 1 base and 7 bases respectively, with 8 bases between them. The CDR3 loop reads CASSLRGIEAFF. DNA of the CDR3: TGTGCCAGCAGCTTGAGAGGGATTGAAGCTTTCTTT.

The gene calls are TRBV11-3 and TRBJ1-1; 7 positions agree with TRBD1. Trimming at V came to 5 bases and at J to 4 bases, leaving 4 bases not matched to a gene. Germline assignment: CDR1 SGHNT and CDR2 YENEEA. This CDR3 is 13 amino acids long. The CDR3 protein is CASSEDRVTEAFF. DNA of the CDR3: TGTGCCAGCAGCGAAGACAGGGTCACTGAAGCTTTCTTT.

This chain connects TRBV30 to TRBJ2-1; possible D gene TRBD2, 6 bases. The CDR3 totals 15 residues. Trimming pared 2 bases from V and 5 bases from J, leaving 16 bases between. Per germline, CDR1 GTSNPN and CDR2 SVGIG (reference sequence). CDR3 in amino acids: CAWSQFGGTDNEQFF. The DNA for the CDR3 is TGTGCCTGGAGTCAGTTTGGGGGGACCGACAATGAGCAGTTCTTC.

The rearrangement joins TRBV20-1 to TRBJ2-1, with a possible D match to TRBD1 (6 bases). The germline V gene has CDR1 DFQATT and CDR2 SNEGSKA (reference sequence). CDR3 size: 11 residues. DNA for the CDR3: TGCAGCTCACAGGGCGGGAATGAGCAGTTCTTC. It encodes CSSQGGNEQFF.

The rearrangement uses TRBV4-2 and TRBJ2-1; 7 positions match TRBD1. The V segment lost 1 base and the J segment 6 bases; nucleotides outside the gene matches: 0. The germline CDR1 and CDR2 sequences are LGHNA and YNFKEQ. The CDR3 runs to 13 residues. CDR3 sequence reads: CASSQAGGNEQFF. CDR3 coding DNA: TGTGCCAGCAGCCAAGCAGGGGGCAATGAGCAGTTCTTC.